Each of the 7 T cell receptor beta chains below was sequenced from the same sample in a study of T cell changes during pregnancy in multiple sclerosis. The repertoire was sequenced with immunoSEQ multiplex PCR; TCRdb's copy has only in-frame clones and lacks some. This sample has 75,000 to 100,000 clones; 91% occur once, and the top ten carry more than 1.5%. Specimen: peripheral blood, collected after pregnancy. These receptors all come from a female donor in good health, enrolled as a control in a pregnancy study.

The CDR3 loop is CASSRRGGLDQYF. For the CDR3, the DNA is TGTGCCAGCAGCCGTCGGGGGGGGCTCGATCAGTACTTC. The chain combines TRBV7-2 with TRBJ2-4, with 8 bases aligning to TRBD2. Germline values: CDR1 SGHTA, CDR2 FQGNSA. The CDR3 is 13 residues long. The junction had 9 bases not matched to a gene; V was cut back by 5 bases and J by 12 bases.

The chain recombines TRBV19 with TRBJ1-2; 8 nucleotides match TRBD1. The junction had 3 bases not matched to a gene; V was cut back by 6 bases and J by 3 bases. CDR3 length equals 13 residues. CDR1 is LNHDA, CDR2 SQIVND, per germline (reference sequence). CDR3 protein: CASRDREHYGYTF. The CDR3 region has the DNA TGTGCCAGTAGGGACAGGGAACACTATGGCTACACCTTC.

This rearrangement joins TRBV18 to TRBJ2-5; possible D gene TRBD2, 5 bases. This CDR3 comprises 14 residues. The V end was cut by 6 bases, the J end by 1 base, with 12 bases between. CDR1 and CDR2 from the germline V gene are KGHSH and LQKENI. This chain's CDR3 is CASSQNGIQETQYF. The CDR3 nucleotides are TGTGCCAGCTCTCAAAACGGGATCCAAGAGACCCAGTACTTC. Together with reference TRBV18 and TRBJ2-5, the CDR3 gives the full variable domain: NAGVMQNPRHLVRRRGQEARLRCSPMKGHSHVYWYRQLPEEGLKFMVYLQKENIIDESGMPKERFSAEFPKEGPSILRIQQVVRGDSAAYFCASSQNGIQETQYFGPGTRLLVL.

The rearrangement joins TRBV6-5 to TRBJ2-1, with 9 bases fitting TRBD2. From germline, CDR1 is MNHEY and CDR2 SVGAGI. After removal of 3 bases from V and 6 bases from J, the junction contained 6 bases not matched to a gene. The CDR3 contains 15 residues. The CDR3 spells CASSYRSGGGNEQFF. The CDR3 coding sequence is TGTGCCAGCAGTTATCGTAGCGGGGGCGGCAATGAGCAGTTCTTC.

The V and J genes are TRBV4-2 and TRBJ1-2; 9 bases agree with TRBD1. Losses at the gene ends were 2 bases for V and 5 bases for J; bases not matched to a gene: 12. There are 17 residues in the CDR3. The germline V gene encodes CDR1 LGHNA and CDR2 YNFKEQ. DNA of the CDR3: TGTGCCAGCAGCCAACAAAGGCCGGGACAGGGTCTATATGGCTACACCTTC. Its protein product is CASSQQRPGQGLYGYTF.

This chain connects TRBV7-9 to TRBJ2-3; a possible D gene is TRBD2 (6 bases). The CDR3 covers 14 residues. V lost 5 bases to trimming and J lost 1 base, with 10 bases between them. Germline V gene data show CDR1 as SEHNR and CDR2 as FQNEAQ (reference sequence). CDR3 amino acids: CASSRDLGTDTQYF. CDR3 nucleotide sequence: TGTGCCAGCAGCCGGGACTTAGGCACAGATACGCAGTATTTT.

The chain couples TRBV5-6 to TRBJ2-1, with 9 bases aligning to TRBD1. V lost 2 bases, J lost 4 bases, and 10 bases stayed unmatched. This CDR3 is 17 amino acids long. Germline-derived CDR1 and CDR2 are SGHDT and YYEEEE. CDR3 in DNA: TGTGCCAGCAGCTTACTTTTTGGACAGGGGCCGTACAATGAGCAGTTCTTC. Its protein is CASSLLFGQGPYNEQFF.